Each of the 10 T cell receptor beta chains below was sequenced from the same sample in a study of T cells after yellow fever vaccination. One entry per CDR3 protein, called by TCRdb with MiXCR from the 5' RACE reads. The sample comprises tens of thousands of distinct CDR3 sequences, less than 9% of which are singletons, and over 25% rests with the top ten. Sequenced here: CD8+ T cells sorted from PBMCs, sampled more than 14 days after the first yellow fever vaccination. These receptors were taken from a man between 18 and 35 years old who received the YFV17D yellow fever vaccine.

Concerning this clonotype itself: Being one base from a much bigger clone, this may be a read error. The V and J genes are TRBV15 and TRBJ2-5; D is possibly TRBD2 (6 bases). The V and J ends lost 3 bases and 5 bases respectively, with 16 bases between them. The CDR3 is made up of 15 amino acids. The germline V gene encodes CDR1 LNHNV and CDR2 YYDKDF (reference sequence). The CDR3 sequence is CATSSPRGACETQYF. The CDR3 nucleotides are TGTGCCACCAGCAGCCCCCGCGGGGCATGTGAGACCCAGTACTTC.

This clonotype was seen ten or more times. The CDR3 nucleotides are TGTGCCAGCAGTTACTTCCCGGGCGATAGCAATCAGCCCCAGCATTTT. Amino acids: CASSYFPGDSNQPQHF. J is TRBJ1-5 and V is TRBV6-5; no reliable D call. Germline V gene data show CDR1 as MNHEY and CDR2 as SVGAGI. The ends were cut back, 1 base at V and 0 bases at J, with 10 bases in the middle. CDR3 length: 16 residues.

This clonotype occurred once. A read error may be the cause here, since a much bigger clone is one base away. The genes are TRBV7-9 and TRBJ2-5, with 8 bases aligning to TRBD1. CDR1 and CDR2 from the germline V gene are SEHNR and FQNEAQ (reference sequence). This CDR3 is 15 amino acids long. The junction had 10 bases not matched to a gene; V was cut back by 5 bases and J by 5 bases. In DNA, the CDR3 is TGTGCCAGCAGCCAATCGGACAGGGTATACGAGACCCAGTACTTC. It encodes CASSQSDRVYETQYF. The full variable domain, in which reference TRBV7-9 and TRBJ2-5 provide the parts outside the CDR3, is DTGVSQNPRHKITKRGQNVTFRCDPISEHNRLYWYRQTLGQGPEFLTYFQNEAQLEKSRLLSDRFSAERPKGSFSTLEIQRTEQGDSAMYLCASSQSDRVYETQYFGPGTRLLVL.

This clonotype was observed many times. The chain combines TRBV20-1 with TRBJ2-3; no clear D. Germline V lookup: CDR1 DFQATT, CDR2 SNEGSKA (reference sequence). V was clipped by 4 bases and J by 5 bases, with 13 bases between them. The CDR3 runs 13 residues. The CDR3 DNA sequence: TGCAGTGCTACCGCTCAGGCGCGAGATACGCAGTATTTT. It is translated as CSATAQARDTQYF.

Ten or more counts support this clonotype. The V gene is TRBV19, the J gene TRBJ1-2; 8 bases are shared with TRBD1. Germline V gene sequence: CDR1 LNHDA, CDR2 SQIVND (reference sequence). The CDR3 has 13 amino acids. The ends lost 6 bases at V and 7 bases at J; junction bases unmatched: 7. The CDR3 loop is CASSPSGGSGYTF. The DNA of the CDR3 is TGTGCCAGTAGCCCCTCAGGGGGCAGTGGCTACACCTTC.

Points on this clonotype: This may stem from a read error, because a much larger clone lies one nucleotide away. The chain couples TRBV6-1 to TRBJ2-2; the D is unclear. The CDR3 is 13 amino acids. V shed 6 bases and J shed 1 base, with 6 bases lying between them. The germline CDR1 and CDR2 sequences are MNHNS and SASEGT. The CDR3 nucleotides are TGTGCCAGCAGACGTCAGAACACCGGGGAGCTGTTTTTT. It is translated as CASRRQNTGELFF.

The chain couples TRBV30 to TRBJ2-3; possible D gene TRBD1, 5 bases. CDR1 and CDR2 (germline): GTSNPN, SVGIG (reference sequence). V lost 0 bases, J lost 4 bases, and 11 bases lay in between. The CDR3 sequence is 14 residues long. CDR3 sequence (DNA): TGTGCCTGGAGTGTACTCCAGGGCGCAGATACGCAGTATTTT. Amino acids: CAWSVLQGADTQYF.

This clonotype was counted many times. The chain couples TRBV11-2 to TRBJ2-7; the D call may be TRBD1 or TRBD2 (5 bases each). Germline lookup yields CDR1 SGHAT and CDR2 FQNNGV. The CDR3 loop spans 13 amino acids. Trimming shortened V by 4 bases and J by 7 bases, and 14 bases separated the two germline ends. The CDR3 region has the DNA TGTGCCAGCAGCTATATGGGGGAAAGGGAGCAGTACTTC. It codes for CASSYMGEREQYF.

In its sample, this clonotype was seen many times. The J gene is TRBJ2-3, the V gene TRBV9; D unclear. Germline CDR1 is SGDLS and CDR2 is YYNGEE. The V gene lost 0 bases and the J gene lost 4 bases, with 15 bases spanning the gap. CDR3 length equals 16 residues. The DNA of the CDR3 is TGTGCCAGCAGCGTAGCTTCCAGAGCTGGGTCAGATACGCAGTATTTT. Translated: CASSVASRAGSDTQYF.

This clonotype was counted at least ten times. The rearrangement links TRBV6-2 or TRBV6-3 to TRBJ2-5; 7 bases are a match to TRBD2. The CDR3 totals 15 residues. Germline V gives CDR1 MNHEY, CDR2 SVGEGT. V shed 11 bases and J 2 bases; nucleotides not matched to a gene: 14. CDR3 bases: TGTGCCTCCAGAACAAGCGGGGCCCAACAAGAGACCCAGTACTTC. This translates into CASRTSGAQQETQYF.